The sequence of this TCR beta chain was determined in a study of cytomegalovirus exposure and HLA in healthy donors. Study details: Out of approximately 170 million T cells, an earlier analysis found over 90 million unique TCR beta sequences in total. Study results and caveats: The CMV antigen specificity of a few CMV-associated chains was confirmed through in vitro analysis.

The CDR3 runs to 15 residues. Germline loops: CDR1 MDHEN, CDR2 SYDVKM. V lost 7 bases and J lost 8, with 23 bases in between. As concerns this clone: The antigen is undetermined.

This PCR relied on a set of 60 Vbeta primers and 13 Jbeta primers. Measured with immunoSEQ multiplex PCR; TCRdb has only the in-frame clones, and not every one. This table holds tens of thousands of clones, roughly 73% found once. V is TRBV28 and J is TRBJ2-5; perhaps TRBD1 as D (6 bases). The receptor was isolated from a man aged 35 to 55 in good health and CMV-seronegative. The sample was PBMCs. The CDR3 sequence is CASTAPDSFGRTQYF. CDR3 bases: TGTGCCAGCACCGCACCGGACAGTTTCGGTCGAACCCAGTACTTC. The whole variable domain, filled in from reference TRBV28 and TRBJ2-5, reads DVKVTQSSRYLVKRTGEKVFLECVQDMDHENMFWYRQDPGLGLRLIYFSYDVKMKEKGDIPEGYSVSREKKERFSLILESASTNQTSMYLCASTAPDSFGRTQYFGPGTRLLVL.